The rows below give T cell receptor beta chains drawn from one sample of a study of regulatory T cells in long-lasting Graves disease. Each CDR3 protein gets one entry after TCRdb re-called the multiplex PCR reads with MiXCR. The sample carries about 470,000 distinct CDR3 sequences, 20% to 25% recorded once. The starting material was peripheral blood mononuclear cells (PBMCs), obtained when the disease was refractory, from a patient treated with antithyroid drugs. These receptors were taken from a female donor with Graves disease. Each CDR3 is given with its conserved first and last residue. A D gene is named only where the DNA matches it firmly. Clone sizes are given selectively: once, few, many, or a class where the clone is expanded.

>TRBV5-4|few|TRBD2|TRBJ2-2
CASSPAGLAGGVNTGELFF
TGTGCCAGCAGCCCGGCGGGACTAGCGGGAGGAGTGAACACCGGGGAGCTGTTTTTT
>TRBV18|few|TRBD1|TRBJ1-5
CASSPGTGGISNQPQHF
TGTGCCAGCTCGCCCGGGACAGGGGGGATAAGCAATCAGCCCCAGCATTTT
>TRBV10-3|-|TRBD1|TRBJ1-3
CAISGSVLRGHSGNTIYF
TGTGCCATCAGTGGTTCGGTCCTGAGGGGGCATTCTGGAAACACCATATATTTT
>TRBV2|-|TRBD1|TRBJ1-1
CTSSDGTAGETEAFF
TGTACCAGCAGCGATGGGACAGCCGGGGAAACTGAAGCTTTCTTT
>TRBV7-2|few|-|TRBJ1-5
CASSLVLAGDSNQPQHF
TGTGCCAGCAGCTTAGTTTTGGCAGGGGATTCCAATCAGCCCCAGCATTTT
>TRBV27|-|-|TRBJ2-3
CASSSGILATDTQYF
TGTGCCAGCAGTTCCGGAATTCTAGCAACAGATACGCAGTATTTT
>TRBV18|-|TRBD2|TRBJ2-1
CASSPQREAEQFF
TGTGCCAGCTCACCACAGCGGGAGGCGGAGCAGTTCTTC
>TRBV19|-|-|TRBJ1-5
CASSTLVGRGNQPQHF
TGTGCCAGTAGTACTCTCGTGGGGAGAGGCAATCAGCCCCAGCATTTT
>TRBV30|few|-|TRBJ2-6
CAWSSGANVLTF
TGTGCCTGGAGCTCTGGGGCCAACGTCCTGACTTTC
>TRBV2|-|-|TRBJ1-2
CASSWGHGYTF
TGTGCCAGCAGTTGGGGGCACGGCTACACCTTC
>TRBV5-1|few|-|TRBJ1-2
CASSWNELGADYGYTF
TGCGCCAGCAGCTGGAACGAACTGGGAGCCGACTATGGCTACACCTTC
>TRBV28|many|-|TRBJ1-1
CASSLRGRMNTEAFF
TGTGCCAGCAGTCTCCGTGGACGGATGAACACTGAAGCTTTCTTT
>TRBV20-1|-|TRBD1|TRBJ2-7
CSAAGTGADKQYF
TGCAGTGCTGCCGGGACAGGGGCGGACAAGCAGTACTTC
>TRBV2|many|-|TRBJ2-7
CASRVGGGPNEQYF
TGTGCCAGCAGGGTCGGAGGGGGTCCGAACGAGCAGTACTTC